One sample yielded the 26 T cell receptor beta chains listed below, sequenced in a study of OX40 agonist ivuxolimab in advanced cancers. Receptor libraries were prepared by the immunoSEQ multiplex PCR assay. This immuneACCESS table, as held by TCRdb, lists in-frame sequences with V and J called but not all clones. Of the missing ones, under half trace to an unresolved V gene in checked studies; the others have no known cause. This sample is represented by 55,000 to 75,000 clones; approximately 86% of them were singletons. The ten largest clones add up to over 4.5% of the sample. Sequenced material: CD4+ or CD8+ T cells sorted from blood, taken in a trial of the OX40 agonist ivuxolimab. The receptor source for this set is an adult with an advanced solid tumor such as melanoma, head and neck, liver or kidney cancer.

V is TRBV7-3 and J is TRBJ2-7; D remains ambiguous. Trimming cost V 0 bases and J 7 bases, with 13 bases left between them. The CDR3 covers 14 residues. From germline, CDR1 is SGHTA and CDR2 FQGTGA. The CDR3 coding sequence is TGTGCCAGCAGCTTAACGGCTCGTTCGGGTGAGCAGTACTTC. Translating gives CASSLTARSGEQYF. Variable domain in full (rest from reference TRBV7-3 and TRBJ2-7): GAGVSQTPSNKVTEKGKYVELRCDPISGHTALYWYRQSLGQGPEFLIYFQGTGAADDSGLPNDRFFAVRPEGSVSTLKIQRTERGDSAVYLCASSLTARSGEQYFGPGTRLTVT.

This chain uses TRBV30 with TRBJ1-4; D gene ambiguous. The germline V gene has CDR1 GTSNPN and CDR2 SVGIG (reference sequence). This CDR3 is built from 14 residues. Between the trimmed V and J ends, which lost 5 bases and 0 bases, there was a span of 10 bases. For the CDR3, the DNA is TGTGCCTGGGGGTCTGGAGCAACTAATGAAAAACTGTTTTTT. Translation: CAWGSGATNEKLFF.

Concerning this clone itself: Mismatch with germline at one junction end may stem from a read error. The J gene is TRBJ1-6, the V gene TRBV7-7, with TRBD1 matching 7 bases. Germline V gene data show CDR1 as SSHAT and CDR2 as FNYEAQ (reference sequence). CDR3 length: 13 residues. The CDR3 region is CASSPREGGILHF. The CDR3 DNA reads as TGTGCTAGCAGCCCGCGTGAAGGGGGCATCCTCCACTTT.

This clone was seen a single time. The chain links TRBV11-2 to TRBJ1-2; no clear D gene. V lost 5 bases and J 1 base, leaving 11 bases between the germline ends. The CDR3 length is 14 residues. CDR1 and CDR2 from the germline V gene are SGHAT and FQNNGV. CDR3 DNA sequence: TGTGCCAGCAGCCCCCCAAAGGTTAACTATGGCTACACCTTC. Translation: CASSPPKVNYGYTF.

The chain carries TRBV5-1 and TRBJ2-1, with unresolved D. Germline V CDR1 and CDR2: SGHRS, YFSETQ. The CDR3 has 13 residues. V was pared by 0 bases and J by 4 bases, with 5 bases between. The CDR3 DNA reads TGCGCCAGCAGCTTGGACCGATACAATGAGCAGTTCTTC. Residues: CASSLDRYNEQFF.

The CDR3 DNA is TGTGCCAGCAGTTTACGCCAGGGACAGGGCGGCGAGCAGTACTTC. Amino acids: CASSLRQGQGGEQYF. V and J are TRBV27 and TRBJ2-7, with 9 bases matching TRBD1. V lost 2 bases to trimming and J lost 6 bases; unmatched junction nucleotides: 8. The V gene's germline CDR1 is MNHEY and CDR2 SMNVEV (reference sequence). This CDR3 comprises 15 residues.

The chain joins TRBV11-2 to TRBJ2-7, with D perhaps matching TRBD1 (6 bases). The CDR3 sequence is 14 residues long. Germline CDR1 SGHAT, CDR2 FQNNGV. Trimming cost V 4 bases and J 6 bases, with 16 bases left between them. The chain's CDR3 is CASSSQGRGREQYV. DNA for the CDR3: TGTGCCAGCAGCTCACAGGGACGGGGACGCGAGCAGTACGTC.

The CDR3 coding sequence is TGTGCCAGCACCGACTGGGATGAGCAGTTCTTC. Translated, it gives CASTDWDEQFF. The V gene is TRBV28, the J gene TRBJ2-1; no definite D call. Germline V gene lookup returns CDR1 MDHEN and CDR2 SYDVKM. V was cut by 7 bases and J by 8 bases, with 9 bases left in between. The CDR3 is 11 residues long.

The genes are TRBV11-2 and TRBJ2-7, with D perhaps matching TRBD2 (5 bases). The V gene's germline CDR1 is SGHAT and CDR2 FQNNGV. The V end lost 0 bases, the J end lost 3 bases, and 12 bases lay between the germline ends. The CDR3 contains 15 residues. CDR3 bases: TGTGCCAGCAGCTTAGATCCCCCGAGGGACTACGAGCAGTACTTC. Its protein is CASSLDPPRDYEQYF.

This clone appeared a few times. The rearrangement links TRBV14 to TRBJ2-5, with 7 bases lining up with TRBD2. Germline V lookup: CDR1 SGHDN, CDR2 FVKESK. The CDR3 runs 16 residues. With V trimmed by 4 bases and J by 0 bases, 8 bases remained unmatched. The CDR3, as DNA: TGTGCCAGCAGCCCGTCCGGGGGGACGTACCAAGAGACCCAGTACTTC. As protein: CASSPSGGTYQETQYF. The whole variable domain, filled in from reference TRBV14 and TRBJ2-5, reads EAGVTQFPSHSVIEKGQTVTLRCDPISGHDNLYWYRRVMGKEIKFLLHFVKESKQDESGMPNNRFLAERTGGTYSTLKVQPAELEDSGVYFCASSPSGGTYQETQYFGPGTRLLVL.

The genes are TRBV28 and TRBJ2-5; a weak D match, TRBD1 (5 bases). The J call could be wrong; TRBJ2-7 is a better fit for the DNA end. This CDR3 has 13 residues. Germline V gives CDR1 MDHEN, CDR2 SYDVKM. DNA for the CDR3: TGTGCCAGCAGTGACAGAACAGCTTACGAGCAGTACTTC. This encodes CASSDRTAYEQYF.

The chain employs TRBV5-1 and TRBJ1-1; TRBD1 matches 8 bases. This CDR3 contains 13 residues. Per germline, CDR1 SGHRS and CDR2 YFSETQ. V dropped 2 bases and J dropped 6; count of bases not matched to a gene: 3. This chain's CDR3 is CASSFQGAPEAFF. CDR3 in DNA: TGCGCCAGCAGCTTTCAGGGGGCTCCTGAAGCTTTCTTT.

This clone was picked up one time. The chain links TRBV19 to TRBJ1-1; 7 bases fit TRBD1. The V gene end was trimmed by 7 bases and the J gene end by 4 bases; junction bases not matched to a gene: 12. Per the germline V gene, CDR1 is LNHDA and CDR2 is SQIVND (reference sequence). The CDR3 sequence is 15 residues long. The CDR3 is CASTSNGPGGTEAFF. CDR3 DNA sequence: TGTGCCAGTACCTCCAACGGCCCAGGGGGCACTGAAGCTTTCTTT.

The chain couples TRBV7-9 to TRBJ1-5, with 7 bases matching TRBD1. The CDR3 is 16 residues long. The V gene's germline CDR1 is SEHNR and CDR2 FQNEAQ (reference sequence). V shed 5 bases, J shed 2 bases, and the junction held 9 bases outside the gene matches. The CDR3 DNA sequence: TGTGCCAGCAGCCCCGGAGCAGGGGGTCGCAATCAGCCCCAGCATTTT. Amino acid sequence: CASSPGAGGRNQPQHF.

J is TRBJ1-1 and V is TRBV18; 7 nucleotides agree with TRBD1. V lost 3 bases, J lost 1 base, and 2 bases stayed unmatched. The CDR3 has 14 residues. CDR1 and CDR2 from the germline V gene are KGHSH and LQKENI. The CDR3 here is CASSPAGGNTEAFF. In nucleotides, the CDR3 is TGTGCCAGCTCACCGGCAGGGGGGAACACTGAAGCTTTCTTT.

The rearrangement links TRBV6-5 to TRBJ2-1, with 10 bases that match TRBD2. Germline lookup yields CDR1 MNHEY and CDR2 SVGAGI. The CDR3 runs 15 residues. The J segment lost 6 bases and the V segment lost 6 bases, leaving 8 bases of the junction unmatched. CDR3 residues: CASSLAGGVGNEQFF. CDR3 DNA sequence: TGTGCCAGCAGCTTAGCGGGAGGCGTGGGCAATGAGCAGTTCTTC.

This rearrangement joins TRBV5-8 to TRBJ2-7, with a tentative D call TRBD1 (5 bases). V shed 5 bases and J shed 6 bases, with 18 bases lying between them. The CDR3 runs to 14 residues. Germline V CDR1 and CDR2: SGHTS, YDEGEE. CDR3 sequence (DNA): TGTGCCAGCAGTGGTTCTGGGGCGCGCCTCGAGCAGTACGTC. Translated, it gives CASSGSGARLEQYV.

The chain links TRBV4-1 to TRBJ2-3, with D possibly being TRBD2 (5 bases). Trimming shortened V by 4 bases and J by 5 bases, and 16 bases separated the two germline ends. In germline, CDR1 is MGHRA, CDR2 YSYEKL. The CDR3 length is 15 residues. The CDR3 loop reads CASSPRVTGIDTQYF. CDR3 in DNA: TGCGCCAGCAGCCCTCGCGTCACGGGAATAGATACGCAGTATTTT.

The rearrangement joins TRBV19 to TRBJ1-4; TRBD1 aligns across 8 bases. The germline V gene encodes CDR1 LNHDA and CDR2 SQIVND (reference sequence). The V and J ends lost 7 bases and 5 bases, in that order; junction bases with no gene match: 6. This CDR3 comprises 14 residues. CDR3 amino acids: CASTFGQGNEKLFF. The CDR3 coding sequence is TGTGCCAGTACTTTCGGACAGGGCAATGAAAAACTGTTTTTT.

The chain uses TRBV18 and TRBJ1-1, with D tentatively TRBD1 (6 bases). This CDR3 comprises 15 residues. Per the germline V gene, CDR1 is KGHSH and CDR2 is LQKENI. The germline V and J ends were trimmed by 2 bases and 2 bases, with 12 bases remaining between them. The CDR3 DNA sequence: TGTGCCAGCTCACCAGAGGGGGTTTTAAACACTGAAGCTTTCTTT. Protein: CASSPEGVLNTEAFF.

This rearrangement joins TRBV9 to TRBJ2-5; 8 nucleotides agree with TRBD1. Germline trimming cut 4 bases from V and 5 bases from J; bases unmatched to any gene: 22. The CDR3 runs 19 residues. Germline CDR1 reads SGDLS; CDR2 reads YYNGEE. DNA of the CDR3: TGTGCCAGCAGCTCCCCCCAATTGGGCCGGGACAGGCCTGGGGAGACCCAGTACTTC. It translates to CASSSPQLGRDRPGETQYF.

The gene calls are TRBV28 and TRBJ2-7; D is possibly TRBD1 (6 bases). Trimming took 5 bases from V and 1 from J, leaving 6 bases between them. Germline V CDR1 and CDR2: MDHEN, SYDVKM. The CDR3 loop spans 12 amino acids. DNA for the CDR3: TGTGCCAGCAGTAGGGGGTCCTACGAGCAGTACGTC. It is translated as CASSRGSYEQYV.

V and J are TRBV5-6 and TRBJ1-6; TRBD1 agrees at 9 bases. V lost 4 bases, J lost 3 bases, and 5 bases stayed unmatched. Germline V gene sequence: CDR1 SGHDT, CDR2 YYEEEE. The CDR3 consists of 16 residues. Here the CDR3 DNA reads TGTGCCAGCAGCGGACCGGACAGGGGCTATAATTCACCCCTCCACTTT. It is translated as CASSGPDRGYNSPLHF.

This clone was seen more than once but under ten times. The DNA of the CDR3 is TGTGCCAGCAGCCAGATGGGTAGCCCTGAAGCTTTCTTT. Protein sequence: CASSQMGSPEAFF. The rearrangement links TRBV4-2 to TRBJ1-1; D remains ambiguous. Trimming stripped 3 bases from V and 6 bases from J, with 11 bases between. The CDR3 has 13 residues. Germline V gene lookup returns CDR1 LGHNA and CDR2 YNFKEQ.

The V and J genes are TRBV6-5 and TRBJ2-5, with D maybe TRBD2 (5 bases). The CDR3 totals 15 residues. V lost 1 base and J 2 bases, leaving 11 bases between the germline ends. Germline V gene sequence: CDR1 MNHEY, CDR2 SVGAGI. The CDR3 is CASSYLAKPQETQYF. CDR3 bases: TGTGCCAGCAGTTACTTAGCGAAGCCGCAAGAGACCCAGTACTTC.

CDR3 DNA: TGTGCCAGCAGTACGACGGGGGCGCGGGAGACCCAGTACTTC. Translated, it gives CASSTTGARETQYF. V is TRBV2 and J is TRBJ2-5; D might be TRBD1 or TRBD2, each matching 6 bases. V shed 5 bases and J shed 5 bases, with 15 bases lying between them. CDR3 length: 14 amino acids. Germline V gene sequence: CDR1 SNHLY, CDR2 FYNNEI. The full variable domain, with the rest looked up from reference TRBV2 and TRBJ2-5, is EPEVTQTPSHQVTQMGQEVILRCVPISNHLYFYWYRQILGQKVEFLVSFYNNEISEKSEIFDDQFSVERPDGSNFTLKIRSTKLEDSAMYFCASSTTGARETQYFGPGTRLLVL.